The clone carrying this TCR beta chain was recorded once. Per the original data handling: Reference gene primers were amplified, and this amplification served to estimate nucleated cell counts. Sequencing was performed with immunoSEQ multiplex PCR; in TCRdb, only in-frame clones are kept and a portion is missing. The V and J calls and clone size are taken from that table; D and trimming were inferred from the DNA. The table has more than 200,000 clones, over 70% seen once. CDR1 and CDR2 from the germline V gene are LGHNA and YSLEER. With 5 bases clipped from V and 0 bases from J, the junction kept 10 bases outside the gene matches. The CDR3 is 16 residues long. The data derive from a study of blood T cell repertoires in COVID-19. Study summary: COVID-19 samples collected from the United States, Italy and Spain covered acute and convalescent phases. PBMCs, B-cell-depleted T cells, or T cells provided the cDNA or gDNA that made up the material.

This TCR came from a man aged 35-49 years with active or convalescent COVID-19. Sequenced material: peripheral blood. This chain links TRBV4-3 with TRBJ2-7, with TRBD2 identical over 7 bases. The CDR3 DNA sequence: TGCGCCAGCAGCTATAAAAGCGGGGAGAGCTCCTACGAGCAGTACTTC. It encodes CASSYKSGESSYEQYF.